A single sample gave rise to the 15 T cell receptor beta chains below, sequenced in a study of T cells in Graves' hyperthyroidism and ophthalmopathy. Amplified TCR beta CDR3 regions derived from RNA transcripts. First-round RT-PCR targeting the TCR CDR3 was performed with the HTBI primer set. TCRdb reprocessed the multiplex PCR reads via MiXCR and lists one record per CDR3 protein. This sample carries hundreds of thousands of distinct CDR3 sequences, 15% to 20% of them seen once, and the ten largest clones take about 3.8%. Sequenced material: blood. These receptor sequences come from a woman aged 25 to 39 with Graves' hyperthyroidism.

This clonotype was recorded at least ten times. The gene calls are TRBV3-1 and TRBJ2-1; weak D call: TRBD2 (5 bases). Germline values: CDR1 LGHDT, CDR2 YNNKEL (reference sequence). The CDR3 length is 15 residues. The V end was cut by 3 bases, the J end by 6 bases, with 15 bases between. CDR3 bases: TGTGCCAGCAGCCATTTATACGGTGAGGGCAATGAGCAGTTCTTC. It specifies CASSHLYGEGNEQFF.

As concerns this clonotype: One base away lies a much larger clone, so this may be a sequencing read error. This sequence joins TRBV5-1 and TRBJ2-7; the match to TRBD1 covers 7 bases. The CDR3 loop spans 15 amino acids. With V trimmed by 3 bases and J by 3 bases, 9 bases remained unmatched. Per the germline V gene, CDR1 is SGHRS and CDR2 is YFSETQ. The CDR3: CASSSALGQYYEQYF. The CDR3 DNA is TGCGCCAGCAGCTCGGCCCTGGGACAGTACTACGAGCAGTACTTC.

This clonotype came up many times. The V call is TRBV30, the J call TRBJ2-4; no clear D. The germline gives CDR1 GTSNPN, CDR2 SVGIG (reference sequence). With 3 bases removed from V and 0 bases from J, the gap between germline ends came to 12 bases. The CDR3 extends over 15 amino acids. CDR3 protein: CAWSAEALAKNIQYF. The CDR3 nucleotides are TGTGCCTGGAGCGCAGAGGCCCTAGCCAAAAACATTCAGTACTTC. Combining the CDR3 with reference TRBV30 and TRBJ2-4 gives the whole variable domain SQTIHQWPATLVQPVGSPLSLECTVEGTSNPNLYWYRQAAGRGLQLLFYSVGIGQISSEVPQNLSASRPQDRQFILSSKKLLLSDSGFYLCAWSAEALAKNIQYFGAGTRLSVL.

There are a few counts of this clonotype. This rearrangement joins TRBV20-1 to TRBJ1-3; the match to TRBD1 covers 7 bases. CDR3 length: 15 amino acids. After removal of 4 bases from V and 0 bases from J, the junction contained 6 bases not matched to a gene. Germline assignment: CDR1 DFQATT and CDR2 SNEGSKA (reference sequence). CDR3 loop: CSATDRVGSGNTIYF. The CDR3 DNA reads TGCAGTGCTACCGACAGGGTAGGCTCTGGAAACACCATATATTTT.

This clonotype was counted many times. The rearrangement links TRBV28 to TRBJ1-1; D might be TRBD1 (6 bases). This CDR3 region has 14 residues. Germline lookup yields CDR1 MDHEN and CDR2 SYDVKM. V dropped 3 bases and J dropped 3 bases, with 11 bases sitting between them. CDR3 in amino acids: CASSLGAPDTEAFF. DNA of the CDR3: TGTGCCAGCAGTTTGGGGGCTCCGGACACTGAAGCTTTCTTT.

This clonotype was seen a handful of times. The rearrangement links TRBV2 to TRBJ1-2; D is uncertain. The CDR3 sequence is 13 residues long. The V end lost 6 bases, the J end lost 4 bases, and 12 bases lay between the germline ends. CDR1 is SNHLY, CDR2 FYNNEI, per germline. The DNA for the CDR3 is TGTGCCAGCAGAACCACAGTGAGCTATGGCTACACCTTC. The encoded protein is CASRTTVSYGYTF. Variable domain in full (rest from reference TRBV2 and TRBJ1-2): EPEVTQTPSHQVTQMGQEVILRCVPISNHLYFYWYRQILGQKVEFLVSFYNNEISEKSEIFDDQFSVERPDGSNFTLKIRSTKLEDSAMYFCASRTTVSYGYTFGSGTRLTVV.

At least ten counts were recorded for this clonotype. The genes are TRBV28 and TRBJ2-7; D ambiguous. This CDR3 region has 16 residues. Trimming shortened V by 5 bases and J by 0 bases, and 17 bases separated the two germline ends. The germline gives CDR1 MDHEN, CDR2 SYDVKM. In DNA form, the CDR3 reads TGTGCCAGCAGTCCGTTAGGCGACCCTGCCTCCTACGAGCAGTACTTC. It is translated as CASSPLGDPASYEQYF. Full variable domain (missing parts from reference TRBV28 and TRBJ2-7): DVKVTQSSRYLVKRTGEKVFLECVQDMDHENMFWYRQDPGLGLRLIYFSYDVKMKEKGDIPEGYSVSREKKERFSLILESASTNQTSMYLCASSPLGDPASYEQYFGPGTRLTVT.

This clonotype was detected ten times or more. V gene TRBV19 combines with J gene TRBJ1-1; 7 nucleotides align to TRBD1. After removal of 11 bases from V and 4 bases from J, the junction contained 13 bases not matched to a gene. Germline V gene sequence: CDR1 LNHDA, CDR2 SQIVND (reference sequence). The CDR3 is 14 residues long. The CDR3 sequence is CAAQRQTGITEAFF. The CDR3 DNA is TGTGCCGCTCAAAGACAGACAGGGATCACTGAAGCTTTCTTT.

A few counts support this clonotype. The chain uses TRBV30 and TRBJ2-2; no firm D call. The CDR3 has 12 amino acids. The germline gives CDR1 GTSNPN, CDR2 SVGIG (reference sequence). V dropped 2 bases and J dropped 5 bases, with 6 bases sitting between them. This CDR3 is CAWSRVTGELFF. The CDR3 DNA is TGTGCCTGGAGTCGGGTAACCGGGGAGCTGTTTTTT. Together with reference TRBV30 and TRBJ2-2, the CDR3 gives the full variable domain: SQTIHQWPATLVQPVGSPLSLECTVEGTSNPNLYWYRQAAGRGLQLLFYSVGIGQISSEVPQNLSASRPQDRQFILSSKKLLLSDSGFYLCAWSRVTGELFFGEGSRLTVL.

V is TRBV7-6 and J is TRBJ2-5; 8 bases fit TRBD2. CDR1 and CDR2 (germline): SGHVS, FNYEAQ. The CDR3 is 14 amino acids. After removal of 5 bases from V and 5 bases from J, the junction contained 7 bases not matched to a gene. The CDR3 loop reads CASSRAGEMETQYF. Here the CDR3 DNA reads TGTGCCAGCAGCCGAGCGGGAGAGATGGAGACCCAGTACTTC.

This clonotype appeared a few times. This chain joins TRBV7-3 and TRBJ2-6; the D call may be TRBD1 or TRBD2 (5 bases each). The CDR3 extends over 18 amino acids. The V gene lost 5 bases and the J gene lost 1 base, with 18 bases spanning the gap. CDR1 SGHTA and CDR2 FQGTGA come from the germline V gene. The CDR3 sequence: CASSPLGTISSGANVLTF. CDR3 nucleotides: TGTGCCAGCAGCCCCCTCGGGACGATCTCATCTGGGGCCAACGTCCTGACTTTC. The full variable domain, its missing parts supplied by reference TRBV7-3 and TRBJ2-6, is GAGVSQTPSNKVTEKGKYVELRCDPISGHTALYWYRQSLGQGPEFLIYFQGTGAADDSGLPNDRFFAVRPEGSVSTLKIQRTERGDSAVYLCASSPLGTISSGANVLTFGAGSRLTVL.

J is TRBJ2-3 and V is TRBV27; no clear D. V was shortened by 6 bases and J by 3 bases, with 16 bases between the two germline ends. Germline V gene lookup returns CDR1 MNHEY and CDR2 SMNVEV (reference sequence). This CDR3 is built from 15 residues. CDR3 sequence: CASSPLGPVTDTQYF. For the CDR3, the DNA is TGTGCCAGCAGCCCCCTCGGACCAGTGACAGATACGCAGTATTTT.

This clonotype appeared many times. The V call is TRBV7-8, the J call TRBJ2-1; a weak D match, TRBD2 (6 bases). This CDR3 is 14 amino acids long. Germline V gene lookup returns CDR1 SGHVS and CDR2 FQNEAQ. Trimming took off 2 bases at V and 5 bases at J, with 10 bases between the two ends. As DNA, the CDR3 is TGTGCCAGCAGCTTACTAGCGTATAACAATGAGCAGTTCTTC. Amino acid sequence: CASSLLAYNNEQFF.

This clonotype was seen many times. The chain couples TRBV11-2 to TRBJ2-2; D might be TRBD2 (5 bases). CDR1 is SGHAT and CDR2 is FQNNGV in the germline V gene. This CDR3 region has 12 residues. Between the trimmed V and J ends, which lost 7 bases and 4 bases, there was a span of 7 bases. The CDR3 loop is CASNEGTGELFF. In nucleotides, the CDR3 is TGTGCCAGCAATGAGGGCACCGGGGAGCTGTTTTTT.

This clonotype was observed a handful of times. The rearrangement joins TRBV27 to TRBJ2-7; 8 positions match TRBD1. The junction had 11 bases not matched to a gene; V was cut back by 4 bases and J by 6 bases. The germline V gene encodes CDR1 MNHEY and CDR2 SMNVEV (reference sequence). The CDR3 length is 15 residues. CDR3 region: CASSSHRGSRVEQYF. The CDR3 DNA reads TGTGCCAGCAGTTCCCACAGGGGGAGTAGAGTCGAGCAGTACTTC.